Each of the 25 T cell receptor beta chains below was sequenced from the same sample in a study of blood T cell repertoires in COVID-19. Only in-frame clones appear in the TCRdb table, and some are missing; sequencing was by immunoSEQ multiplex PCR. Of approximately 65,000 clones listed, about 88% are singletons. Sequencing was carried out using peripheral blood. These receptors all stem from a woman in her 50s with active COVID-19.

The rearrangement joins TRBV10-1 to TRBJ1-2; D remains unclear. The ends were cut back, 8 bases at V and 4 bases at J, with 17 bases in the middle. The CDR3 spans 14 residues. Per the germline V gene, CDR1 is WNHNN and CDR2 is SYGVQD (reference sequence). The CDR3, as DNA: TGCGCCAGCCCCACCCGCTTACCGGGCTATGGCTACACCTTC. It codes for CASPTRLPGYGYTF.

CDR3 in amino acids: CASSLKRDSGSTDTQYF. The CDR3 DNA reads TGTGCCAGCAGCCTTAAGCGGGACTCAGGAAGCACAGATACGCAGTATTTT. The gene calls are TRBV7-6 and TRBJ2-3, with 7 bases aligning to TRBD2. Germline CDR1 is SGHVS and CDR2 is FNYEAQ. The CDR3 spans 17 residues. The J segment lost 0 bases and the V segment lost 5 bases, leaving 11 bases of the junction unmatched.

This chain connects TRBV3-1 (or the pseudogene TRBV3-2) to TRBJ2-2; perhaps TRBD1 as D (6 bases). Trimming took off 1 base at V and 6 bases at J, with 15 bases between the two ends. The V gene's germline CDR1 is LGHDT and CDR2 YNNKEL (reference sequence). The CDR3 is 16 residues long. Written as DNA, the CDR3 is TGTGCCAGCAGCCAAGTTGAGGGGGTTGCGTCCGGGGAGCTGTTTTTT. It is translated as CASSQVEGVASGELFF.

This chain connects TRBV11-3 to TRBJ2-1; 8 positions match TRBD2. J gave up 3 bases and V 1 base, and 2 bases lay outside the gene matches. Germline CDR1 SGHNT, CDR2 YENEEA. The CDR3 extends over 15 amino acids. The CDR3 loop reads CASSLGSGIYNEQFF. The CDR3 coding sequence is TGTGCCAGCAGCTTAGGTAGCGGGATCTACAATGAGCAGTTCTTC.

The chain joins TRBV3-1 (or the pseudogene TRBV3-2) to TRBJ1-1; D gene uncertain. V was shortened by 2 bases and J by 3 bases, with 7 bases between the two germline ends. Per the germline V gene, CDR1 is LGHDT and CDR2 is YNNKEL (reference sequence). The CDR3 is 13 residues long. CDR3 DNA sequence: TGTGCCAGCAGCCAACTCTCGGACACTGAAGCTTTCTTT. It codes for CASSQLSDTEAFF.

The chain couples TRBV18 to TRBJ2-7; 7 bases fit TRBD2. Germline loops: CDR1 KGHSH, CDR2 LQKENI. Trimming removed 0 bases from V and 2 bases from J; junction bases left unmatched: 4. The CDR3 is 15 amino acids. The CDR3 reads CASSPPSSGAYEQYF. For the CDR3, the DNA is TGTGCCAGCTCACCACCATCCAGCGGGGCCTACGAGCAGTACTTC.

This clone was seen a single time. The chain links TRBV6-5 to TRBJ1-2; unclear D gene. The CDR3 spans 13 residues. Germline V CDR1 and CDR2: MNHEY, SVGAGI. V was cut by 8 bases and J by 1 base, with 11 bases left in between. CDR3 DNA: TGTGCCAGCCTAAGAGCGGGTAACTATGGCTACACCTTC. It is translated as CASLRAGNYGYTF.

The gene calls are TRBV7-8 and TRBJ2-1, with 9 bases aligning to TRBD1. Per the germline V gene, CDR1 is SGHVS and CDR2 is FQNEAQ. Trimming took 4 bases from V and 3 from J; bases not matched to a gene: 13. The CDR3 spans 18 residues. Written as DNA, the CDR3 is TGTGCCAGCAGCTCTTCAATTCATCCGGGACAGGGCTACAATGAGCAGTTCTTC. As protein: CASSSSIHPGQGYNEQFF.

The DNA of the CDR3 is TGTGCCAGCAGCGCCGGACAGCCGGACCCCGGGGAGCTGTTTTTT. It specifies CASSAGQPDPGELFF. The chain employs TRBV9 and TRBJ2-2; maybe TRBD1 (6 bases). CDR3 length: 15 amino acids. V was shortened by 3 bases and J by 6 bases, with 15 bases between the two germline ends. Looked up from germline, CDR1 is SGDLS and CDR2 is YYNGEE.

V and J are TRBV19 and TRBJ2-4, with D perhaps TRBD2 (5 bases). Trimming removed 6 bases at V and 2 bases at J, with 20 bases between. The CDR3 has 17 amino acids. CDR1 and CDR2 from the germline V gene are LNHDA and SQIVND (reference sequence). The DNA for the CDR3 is TGTGCCAGTAGAAGTTTCGGCAGGAGGTATTCCAAAAACATTCAGTACTTC. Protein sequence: CASRSFGRRYSKNIQYF.

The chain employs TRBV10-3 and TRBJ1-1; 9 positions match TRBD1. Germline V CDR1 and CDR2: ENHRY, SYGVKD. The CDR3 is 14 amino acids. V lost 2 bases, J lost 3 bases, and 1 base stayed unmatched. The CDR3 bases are TGTGCCATCAGTGAGCGACAGGGGGACACTGAAGCTTTCTTT. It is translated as CAISERQGDTEAFF.

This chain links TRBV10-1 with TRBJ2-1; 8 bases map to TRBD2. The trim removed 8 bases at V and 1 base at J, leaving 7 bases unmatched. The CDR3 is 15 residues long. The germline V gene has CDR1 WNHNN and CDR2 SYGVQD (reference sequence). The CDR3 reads CASGPGGGSYNEQFF. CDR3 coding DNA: TGCGCCAGCGGACCCGGGGGGGGGTCCTACAATGAGCAGTTCTTC.

The CDR3 loop reads CASSFAVNTEAFF. CDR3 in DNA: TGTGCCAGCAGCTTTGCAGTGAACACTGAAGCTTTCTTT. V gene TRBV11-2 combines with J gene TRBJ1-1; the D is unclear. The CDR3 totals 13 residues. The germline V and J ends were trimmed by 3 bases and 0 bases, with 5 bases remaining between them. In germline, CDR1 is SGHAT, CDR2 FQNNGV. Based on the CDR3 plus reference TRBV11-2 and TRBJ1-1, the full variable domain is EAGVAQSPRYKIIEKRQSVAFWCNPISGHATLYWYQQILGQGPKLLIQFQNNGVVDDSQLPKDRFSAERLKGVDSTLKIQPAKLEDSAVYLCASSFAVNTEAFFGQGTRLTVV.

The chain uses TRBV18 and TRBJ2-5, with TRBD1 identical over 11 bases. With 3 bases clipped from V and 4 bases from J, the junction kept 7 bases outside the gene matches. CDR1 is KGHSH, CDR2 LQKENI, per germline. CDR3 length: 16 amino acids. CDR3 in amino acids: CASSPGTGGSGETQYF. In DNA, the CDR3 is TGTGCCAGCTCACCCGGGACAGGGGGTAGTGGAGAGACCCAGTACTTC.

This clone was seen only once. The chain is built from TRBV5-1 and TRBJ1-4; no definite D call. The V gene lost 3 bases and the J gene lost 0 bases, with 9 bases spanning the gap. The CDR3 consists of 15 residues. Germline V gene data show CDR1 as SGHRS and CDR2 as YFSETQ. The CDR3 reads CASSSRYTTNEKLFF. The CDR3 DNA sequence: TGCGCCAGCAGCTCCCGTTACACAACTAATGAAAAACTGTTTTTT. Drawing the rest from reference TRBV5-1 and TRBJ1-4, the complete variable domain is KAGVTQTPRYLIKTRGQQVTLSCSPISGHRSVSWYQQTPGQGLQFLFEYFSETQRNKGNFPGRFSGRQFSNSRSEMNVSTLELGDSALYLCASSSRYTTNEKLFFGSGTQLSVL.

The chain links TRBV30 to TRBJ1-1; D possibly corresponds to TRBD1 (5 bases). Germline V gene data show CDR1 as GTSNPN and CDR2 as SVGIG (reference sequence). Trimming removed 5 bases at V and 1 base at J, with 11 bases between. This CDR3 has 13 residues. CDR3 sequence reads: CAWGTGRNTEAFF. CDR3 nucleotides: TGTGCCTGGGGAACAGGACGGAACACTGAAGCTTTCTTT.

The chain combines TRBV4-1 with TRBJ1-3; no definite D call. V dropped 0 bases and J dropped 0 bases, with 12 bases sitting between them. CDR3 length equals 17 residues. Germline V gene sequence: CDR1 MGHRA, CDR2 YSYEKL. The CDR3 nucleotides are TGCGCCAGCAGCCAAGATCATGGAGGAAACTCTGGAAACACCATATATTTT. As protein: CASSQDHGGNSGNTIYF.

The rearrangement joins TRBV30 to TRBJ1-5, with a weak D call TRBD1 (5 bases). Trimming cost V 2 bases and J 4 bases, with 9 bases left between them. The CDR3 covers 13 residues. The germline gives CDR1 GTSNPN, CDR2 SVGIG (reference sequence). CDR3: CAWSRGENQPQHF. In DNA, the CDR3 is TGTGCCTGGAGTCGGGGGGAGAATCAGCCCCAGCATTTT.

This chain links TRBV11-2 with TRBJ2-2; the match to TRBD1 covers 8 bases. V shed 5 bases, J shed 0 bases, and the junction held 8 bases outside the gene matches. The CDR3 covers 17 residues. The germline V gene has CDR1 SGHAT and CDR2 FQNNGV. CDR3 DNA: TGTGCCAGCAGCCCCCTGCAGGGGGCTACGAACACCGGGGAGCTGTTTTTT. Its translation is CASSPLQGATNTGELFF.

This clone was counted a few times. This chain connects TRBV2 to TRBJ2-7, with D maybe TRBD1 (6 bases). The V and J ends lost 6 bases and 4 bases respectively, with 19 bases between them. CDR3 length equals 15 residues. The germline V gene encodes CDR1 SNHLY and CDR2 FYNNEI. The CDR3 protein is CASRDPRGSGYEQYF. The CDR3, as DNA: TGTGCCAGCAGGGACCCTAGGGGGAGTGGGTACGAGCAGTACTTC.

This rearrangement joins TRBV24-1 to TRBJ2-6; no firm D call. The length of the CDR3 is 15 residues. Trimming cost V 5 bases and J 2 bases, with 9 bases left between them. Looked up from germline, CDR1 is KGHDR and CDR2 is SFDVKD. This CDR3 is CATSASGAGANVLTF. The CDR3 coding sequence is TGTGCCACCAGTGCATCGGGTGCTGGGGCCAACGTCCTGACTTTC.

CDR3 sequence (DNA): TGTGCCAGCAGCACAGGGGCAGGGGCTTTCTTT. It codes for CASSTGAGAFF. V gene TRBV6-5 combines with J gene TRBJ1-1; 7 nucleotides match TRBD1. Germline V CDR1 and CDR2: MNHEY, SVGAGI. After removal of 6 bases from V and 11 bases from J, the junction contained 6 bases not matched to a gene. The CDR3 spans 11 residues.

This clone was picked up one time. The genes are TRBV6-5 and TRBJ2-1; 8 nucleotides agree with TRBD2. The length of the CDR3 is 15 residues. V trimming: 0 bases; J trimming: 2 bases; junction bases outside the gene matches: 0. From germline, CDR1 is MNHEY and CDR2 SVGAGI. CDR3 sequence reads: CASSYSAGAYNEQFF. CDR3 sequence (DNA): TGTGCCAGCAGTTACTCAGCGGGAGCCTACAATGAGCAGTTCTTC.

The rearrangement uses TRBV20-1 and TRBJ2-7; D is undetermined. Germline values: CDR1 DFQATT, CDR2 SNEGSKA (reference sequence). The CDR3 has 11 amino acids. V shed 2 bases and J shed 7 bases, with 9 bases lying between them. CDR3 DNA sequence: TGCAGTGCTAGACCCATAGAGGAGCAGTACTTC. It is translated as CSARPIEEQYF.

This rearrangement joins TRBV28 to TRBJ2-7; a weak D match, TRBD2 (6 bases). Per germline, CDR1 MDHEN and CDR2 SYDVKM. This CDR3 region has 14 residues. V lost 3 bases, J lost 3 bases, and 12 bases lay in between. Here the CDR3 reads CASSFRRGRYEQYF. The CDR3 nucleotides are TGTGCCAGCAGTTTTAGGAGGGGCCGCTACGAGCAGTACTTC.